The next 23 T cell receptor beta chains were all read from a single sample in a study of esophageal squamous cell carcinoma under preoperative chemotherapy. Time point defined: after preoperative PTX-NDP chemotherapy. TCRdb reanalysed the PCR reads using MiXCR and keeps one entry per CDR3 protein. The sample has about 19,000 distinct CDR3 sequences, 46% seen once. This specimen was acquired from a patient given preoperative chemotherapy. These receptors were taken from a human donor with esophageal squamous cell carcinoma. The donor label of this sample is uncertain.

This clonotype was seen at least ten times. A much more abundant neighbour one base away suggests this may be a read error. The chain links TRBV7-2 to TRBJ2-5, with D maybe TRBD2 (5 bases). Trimming cost V 3 bases and J 11 bases, with 19 bases left between them. The germline CDR1 and CDR2 sequences are SGHTA and FQGNSA. The CDR3 consists of 14 residues. The CDR3 sequence: CASSFGGPYNEQYF. The CDR3 DNA reads as TGTGCCAGCAGCTTCGGCGGGCCTTACAATGAGCAGTACTTC.

A word on this clonotype: The junction shows a germline mismatch at one end, possibly a read error. This sequence joins TRBV7-8 and TRBJ2-3; 10 bases agree with TRBD1. The germline V gene has CDR1 SGHVS and CDR2 FQNEAQ. CDR3 length equals 15 residues. The CDR3 here is CAGGRGTGDSDTQYF. In DNA, the CDR3 is TGTGCCGGCGGGCGAGGGACAGGGGACAGCGATACCCAGTATTTT. The whole variable domain, remainder taken from reference TRBV7-8 and TRBJ2-3, is GAGVSQSPRYKVAKRGQDVALRCDPISGHVSLFWYQQALGQGPEFLTYFQNEAQLDKSGLPSDRFFAERPEGSVSTLKIQRTQQEDSAVYLCAGGRGTGDSDTQYFGPGTRLTVL.

This clonotype has only a few counts. The chain joins TRBV6-1 to TRBJ1-1; D unclear. CDR1 and CDR2 from the germline V gene are MNHNS and SASEGT. CDR3 length equals 14 residues. V dropped 3 bases and J dropped 1 base, with 9 bases sitting between them. For the CDR3, the DNA is TGTGCCAGCAGTGAGATAGTTGGGAACACTGAAGCTTTCTTT. Its translation is CASSEIVGNTEAFF.

In regard to this clonotype: Compared with germline, one end of the junction differs, possibly owing to a read error. The J gene is TRBJ2-5, the V gene TRBV4-3, with a weak D call TRBD2 (5 bases). The CDR3 consists of 13 residues. The germline CDR1 and CDR2 sequences are LGHNA and YSLEER. Written as DNA, the CDR3 is TGCGCCAGCAGCCAAGAAGTTTCCGGACTCCTTAACTTC. It codes for CASSQEVSGLLNF.

As for this clonotype: At one of its ends the junction is not consistent with the germline gene, which may arise from a read error. V is TRBV7-3 and J is TRBJ2-3; possible D gene TRBD2, 6 bases. Looked up from germline, CDR1 is SGHTA and CDR2 is FQGTGA. The CDR3 has 15 residues. In DNA, the CDR3 is TGTGCCAGCAGCGCTGCTCGCGGGGCCAAAAATACGCAGTATTTC. This sequence encodes CASSAARGAKNTQYF. Based on the CDR3 plus reference TRBV7-3 and TRBJ2-3, the full variable domain is GAGVSQTPSNKVTEKGKYVELRCDPISGHTALYWYRQSLGQGPEFLIYFQGTGAADDSGLPNDRFFAVRPEGSVSTLKIQRTERGDSAVYLCASSAARGAKNTQYFGPGTRLTVL.

This clonotype showed up many times. J is TRBJ2-5 and V is TRBV7-2; 7 bases match TRBD2. The last part of the DNA fits TRBJ2-7 better; the J call may be wrong. Germline V CDR1 and CDR2: SGHTA, FQGNSA. The CDR3 sequence is 14 residues long. In DNA form, the CDR3 reads TGTGCCAGCAGCTTAGACGGGAGGAGAAACGAGCAGTACTTC. This codes for CASSLDGRRNEQYF.

This clonotype has only a few counts. This chain uses TRBV6-1 with TRBJ2-2; TRBD2 matches at 7 bases. From germline, CDR1 is MNHNS and CDR2 SASEGT. J was trimmed by 3 bases and V by 7 bases; bases with no gene match: 14. This CDR3 spans 17 amino acids. CDR3 loop: CASIGGVVWLDTGELFF. CDR3 DNA: TGTGCCAGCATTGGGGGGGTTGTTTGGTTGGACACCGGGGAGCTGTTTTTT.

This clonotype was observed a single time. A read error may account for a junction end that differs from germline. J is TRBJ2-5 and V is TRBV11-2; D might be TRBD2 (7 bases). The CDR3 has 16 residues. Germline V gene data show CDR1 as SGHAT and CDR2 as FQNNGV. CDR3 sequence (DNA): TGTGCCTGCAGGCGGTCGGGGGGCGGCGCCCAAGATACCCAGTACTTC. Translated: CACRRSGGGAQDTQYF.

As regards this clonotype: Likely a read error: the CDR3 ends without its conserved phenylalanine or tryptophan. The chain employs TRBV12-3 or TRBV12-4 and TRBJ2-1, with 8 bases matching TRBD2. The J call is in doubt because the DNA end fits TRBJ2-5 better. The CDR3 is 14 amino acids. CDR3 sequence reads: CASSPRREEKTQYP. The CDR3 nucleotides are TGTGCCAGCAGCCCGCGGCGGGAGGAGAAGACCCAGTACCCC.

As for this clonotype: A much more abundant neighbour one base away suggests this may be a read error. This is likely a read error, given that the CDR3 carries no conserved phenylalanine or tryptophan at its end. The rearrangement links TRBV7-3 to TRBJ2-5; no clear D. Judging by the DNA end, TRBJ2-7 fits better; the J call may be wrong. Germline V lookup: CDR1 SGHTA, CDR2 FQGTGA. CDR3 length equals 13 residues. The CDR3 DNA reads as TGTGCCAGCAGCTTATCCCCATCCAACGAGCAGTACTCC. Translated, it gives CASSLSPSNEQYS.

This clonotype was picked up many times. The chain couples TRBV6-1 to TRBJ2-5; 9 bases are shared with TRBD1. In germline, CDR1 is MNHNS, CDR2 SASEGT. Losses at the gene ends were 3 bases for V and 5 bases for J; bases not matched to a gene: 10. This CDR3 is built from 16 residues. CDR3: CASSDFPYRGLETQYF. The DNA of the CDR3 is TGTGCCAGCAGTGATTTCCCCTACAGGGGGCTTGAGACCCAGTACTTC.

The CDR3 nucleotides read TGTGCCAGCAGCGGGGAGGGGGCCAATGAGCAGTTCTTC. Protein sequence: CASSGEGANEQFF. V usage is TRBV11-3 and J usage is TRBJ2-1; the D call may be TRBD1 or TRBD2 (7 bases each). The V and J ends lost 5 bases and 6 bases respectively, with 11 bases between them. This CDR3 is built from 13 residues. Germline V gives CDR1 SGHNT, CDR2 YENEEA.

The rearrangement joins TRBV6-5 to TRBJ2-5, with 7 nucleotides matching TRBD1. The J call is in doubt because the DNA end fits TRBJ2-7 better. This CDR3 spans 16 amino acids. The germline V gene has CDR1 MNHEY and CDR2 SVGAGI. For the CDR3, the DNA is TGTGCCAGCAGTTACGGCTTTTTGACAGGGTCAAACGAGCAGTACTTC. Its translation: CASSYGFLTGSNEQYF.

The V gene is TRBV7-2, the J gene TRBJ2-1, with 10 bases lining up with TRBD2. Germline values: CDR1 SGHTA, CDR2 FQGNSA. This CDR3 region has 15 residues. The junction had 10 bases not matched to a gene; V was cut back by 5 bases and J by 9 bases. The CDR3 nucleotides read TGTGCCAGCAGCCCAGCTTCAAGCGGGAGGGCTGAGCAGTTCTTC. The encoded protein is CASSPASSGRAEQFF.

This clonotype was detected ten times or more. The chain combines TRBV7-8 with TRBJ2-3, with 8 bases lining up with TRBD2. The V gene end was trimmed by 2 bases and the J gene end by 1 base; junction bases not matched to a gene: 2. The CDR3 is 15 residues long. Germline CDR1 reads SGHVS; CDR2 reads FQNEAQ. DNA for the CDR3: TGTGCCAGCAGCTTACAAGCGGGGGGCACAGATACGCAGTATTTT. Protein sequence: CASSLQAGGTDTQYF.

This clonotype appeared once. The CDR3 ends on some other residue instead of the conserved phenylalanine or tryptophan, so this is likely a read error. No DNA is shown, since the ends of the CDR3 on it are uncertain; the CDR3 is the one TCRdb lists. This chain joins TRBV7-2 and TRBJ2-5. The CDR3 numbers 12 amino acids, ends counted. Germline V gene data show CDR1 as SGHTA and CDR2 as FQGNSA. Here the CDR3 reads CASEQNQETQLS.

V is TRBV7-8 and J is TRBJ2-1, with unresolved D. Germline V gene sequence: CDR1 SGHVS, CDR2 FQNEAQ. CDR3 length: 14 amino acids. V gave up 5 bases and J gave up 7 bases, with 15 bases separating them. This CDR3 is CASSSRPSGNEQFF. Written as DNA, the CDR3 is TGTGCCAGCAGCAGCAGACCCTCTGGTAATGAGCAGTTCTTC.

The CDR3 loop reads CASSPSGANVLTF. The CDR3 nucleotides are TGTGCCAGCAGCCCCTCTGGGGCCAACGTCCTGACTTTC. This sequence joins TRBV27 and TRBJ2-6; D unresolved. This CDR3 region has 13 residues. Trimming took 6 bases from V and 0 from J, leaving 3 bases between them. Looked up from germline, CDR1 is MNHEY and CDR2 is SMNVEV (reference sequence).

This chain joins TRBV11-2 and TRBJ2-5; D may be TRBD2 (6 bases). CDR3 size: 16 residues. Per germline, CDR1 SGHAT and CDR2 FQNNGV. Trimming took 8 bases from V and 5 from J, leaving 24 bases between them. CDR3 sequence reads: CASAGRERRLHETQYF. The CDR3 bases are TGTGCCAGCGCGGGACGCGAGCGACGTTTGCACGAGACCCAGTACTTC.

This clonotype occurred many times. The CDR3 DNA follows: TGTGCCAGCAGTCAGGTAGCGGCGAAAAATGAGCAGTTCTTC. Its translation is CASSQVAAKNEQFF. This chain joins TRBV7-2 and TRBJ2-1; a possible D gene is TRBD2 (6 bases). The CDR3 runs to 14 residues. Germline V CDR1 and CDR2: SGHTA, FQGNSA. V was cut by 6 bases and J by 7 bases, with 16 bases left in between.

The chain has TRBV27 and TRBJ2-1; no clear D. Per the germline V gene, CDR1 is MNHEY and CDR2 is SMNVEV (reference sequence). CDR3 size: 11 residues. Trimming removed 6 bases at V and 9 bases at J, with 9 bases between. The CDR3 is CASSSLREQFF. For the CDR3, the DNA is TGTGCCAGCAGCTCCTTGCGTGAGCAGTTCTTC.

The chain links TRBV10-1 to TRBJ2-5; TRBD2 might be the D (5 bases). V was shortened by 2 bases and J by 4 bases, with 11 bases between the two germline ends. This CDR3 region has 14 residues. Germline V gene sequence: CDR1 WNHNN, CDR2 SYGVQD (reference sequence). CDR3: CASSEGGPGETQYF. CDR3 nucleotide sequence: TGCGCCAGCAGTGAGGGAGGACCAGGAGAGACCCAGTACTTC.

This clonotype appeared a few times. CDR3 loop: CASSQESRGDEQFF. The CDR3 nucleotides read TGTGCCAGCAGCCAGGAGTCTAGGGGCGATGAGCAGTTCTTC. The chain combines TRBV7-3 with TRBJ2-1; weak D call: TRBD1 (5 bases). The CDR3 extends over 14 amino acids. Germline loops: CDR1 SGHTA, CDR2 FQGTGA. Trimming left V 5 bases short and J 8 bases short, with 16 bases between.